These T cell receptor beta chains were read from a single sample in a study of response to subunit inactivated influenza vaccine. TCRdb re-called the RT-PCR reads through MiXCR, storing one row per CDR3 protein. The sample shows approximately 480,000 distinct CDR3 sequences, approximately 9.9% of them seen only once. The source material was PBMCs from blood, sampled 45 days after vaccination. All receptors derive from a man aged 50-60 years who received an inactivated influenza vaccine. Both conserved end residues are part of each CDR3. The D gene is left open where the match is weak. Expanded clones are given a class, and other clones once, few, many or no size at all.

clone_size,v_call,j_call,d_call,cdr3_nt,cdr3_aa
NA,TRBV5-5,TRBJ1-2,TRBD1,TGTGCCAGCAGCTTGAGGGGGCCAGATGGCTACACCTTC,CASSLRGPDGYTF
NA,TRBV6-5,TRBJ2-1,NA,TGTGCCAGCAGTTACGGGGGTTATTACAATGAGCAGTTCTTC,CASSYGGYYNEQFF
few,TRBV24-1,TRBJ1-1,NA,TGTGCCACCTACTCGGGGAACCCTGAAGCTTTCTTT,CATYSGNPEAFF
NA,TRBV13,TRBJ1-2,NA,TGTGCCAGCAGCTTAGATCGGTACCTTACTAACTATGGCTACACCTTC,CASSLDRYLTNYGYTF
NA,TRBV6-2/TRBV6-3,TRBJ2-7,TRBD2,TGTGCCAGCAGTCGACTAGCGGAGGTAACCTACGAGCAGTACTTC,CASSRLAEVTYEQYF
few,TRBV6-1,TRBJ1-6,NA,TGTGCCAGCAGTGAATTTGGACAGTTTAAAGCTTCACCCCTCCACTTT,CASSEFGQFKASPLHF
NA,TRBV6-1,TRBJ2-7,NA,TGTGCCAGCAGCCCCACAGGGAGCTCCTACGAGCAGTACTTC,CASSPTGSSYEQYF
many,TRBV5-6,TRBJ2-1,NA,TGTGCCAGCAGATTCGCAGGGGTCTTCTACAATGAGCAGTTCTTC,CASRFAGVFYNEQFF
many,TRBV7-9,TRBJ1-2,NA,TGTGCCAGCAGCTCCTCCACAGGGTACTATGGCTACACCTTC,CASSSSTGYYGYTF
few,TRBV11-1,TRBJ1-5,NA,TGTGCCAGCAGCTTAGAACGCTCGGGGGGGAAAGGGATTCAGCCCCAGCATTTT,CASSLERSGGKGIQPQHF
few,TRBV4-3,TRBJ2-3,TRBD1,TGCGCCAGCAGCCAAGCCGGGACAGGGTCCTTCATGGATACGCAGTATTTT,CASSQAGTGSFMDTQYF
many,TRBV12-3/TRBV12-4,TRBJ1-5,NA,TGTGCCAGCAGTCCCACAGGGAAAAATCAGCCCCAGCATTTT,CASSPTGKNQPQHF
NA,TRBV6-6,TRBJ1-5,NA,TGTGCCAGCAACTCCTGGGGGCAGCCCCAGCATTTT,CASNSWGQPQHF
NA,TRBV4-3,TRBJ2-7,NA,TGCGCCAGCAGACAAGAAGTTAGGGGCTACGAGCAGTACTTC,CASRQEVRGYEQYF
NA,TRBV30,TRBJ2-7,TRBD2,TGTGCCTGGAGTGCCGGGAGGGCCAACGAGCAGTACTTC,CAWSAGRANEQYF
many,TRBV20-1,TRBJ2-7,NA,TGCAGTGCTCCCCGTGGGACCCAACTTACCGAGCAGTACTTC,CSAPRGTQLTEQYF
NA,TRBV28,TRBJ2-2,TRBD2,TGTGCCAGCAGTTTATTAGGACTAGCGGGAGGTCCCCGGGAGCTGTTTTTT,CASSLLGLAGGPRELFF
NA,TRBV10-3,TRBJ2-2,NA,TGTGCCATCAGTGTGGAGAACACCGGGGAGCTGTTTTTT,CAISVENTGELFF
NA,TRBV14,TRBJ1-6,NA,TGTGCCAGCAGCCCTCAGGGAAATTCACCCCTCCACTTT,CASSPQGNSPLHF
many,TRBV20-1,TRBJ2-1,TRBD2,TGCAGTGCTAGAGACGGACTAGCCCTTTTGGATGAGCAGTTCTTC,CSARDGLALLDEQFF